This T cell receptor (beta chain) comes out of a study of T cell repertoires in cytomegalovirus infection. Background on the study: Evidence of both CMV infection and a matching HLA type came from public TCR beta signatures.

From the reads, TCRdb called clonotypes with MiXCR, one entry per CDR3 protein. The sample has approximately 500,000 distinct CDR3 sequences; roughly 12% are singletons. This clonotype was counted many times. The trim removed 2 bases at V and 4 bases at J, leaving 6 bases unmatched. The CDR3 is made up of 15 amino acids. The V gene's germline CDR1 is MNHNY and CDR2 SVGAGI (reference sequence). Source material: PBMCs. The chain combines TRBV6-6 with TRBJ1-2, with 8 bases lining up with TRBD1. The clonotype was recovered from a human donor in good health (CMV status not recorded). Some clones in this sample may be carry-over from other donors' samples. This CDR3 reads CASSYNPGGIYGYTF. The CDR3 DNA follows: TGTGCCAGCAGTTACAATCCAGGGGGCATCTATGGCTACACCTTC.